A selection of T cell receptor beta chains follows, all from one sample in a study of blood T cell repertoires in COVID-19. The assay was immunoSEQ multiplex PCR, and TCRdb's table has in-frame clones only and misses some. The sample holds about 350,000 clones, 75% to 90% seen once. Sequencing used peripheral blood. All receptors derive from a woman between 50 and 59 years old with COVID-19, enrolled during active disease. Both conserved end residues are part of each CDR3. A D gene is named only where the DNA matches it firmly. A clone size is listed for some rows: how often the clone was seen (once, few, many), or a class if it is expanded.

d_call	v_call	cdr3_length	j_call	clone_size	cdr3_nt	cdr3_aa
NA	TRBV28	14	TRBJ2-7	NA	TGTGCCAGCACCGAAGCGACAGGTCAGGACGAGCAGTACTTC	CASTEATGQDEQYF
NA	TRBV30	17	TRBJ1-5	NA	TGTGCCTGGAGTTCTCAGGGTTGGAACTCCCCTGATCAGCCCCAGCATTTT	CAWSSQGWNSPDQPQHF
TRBD1	TRBV7-9	15	TRBJ1-2	NA	TGTGCCAGCAGCTTCCGGACAGGGGAAGGGGATGGCTACACCTTC	CASSFRTGEGDGYTF
TRBD2	TRBV5-1	15	TRBJ2-7	NA	TGCGCCAGCAGCTTGGAGGGACTAGCAGATTACGAGCAGTACTTC	CASSLEGLADYEQYF
TRBD1	TRBV7-3	15	TRBJ2-2	NA	TGTGCCAGCAGCTTAACGACAGGGCACACCGGGGAGCTGTTTTTT	CASSLTTGHTGELFF
TRBD2	TRBV18	19	TRBJ2-1	NA	TGTGCCAGCTCAAGAACGACTAGCGGGAGGCTTAGCTCCTACAATGAGCAGTTCTTC	CASSRTTSGRLSSYNEQFF
TRBD2	TRBV25-1	15	TRBJ2-7	NA	TGTGCCAGCAGTGAAGGACTAGCTGGATCCGGCGAGCAGTACTTC	CASSEGLAGSGEQYF
NA	TRBV21-1	13	TRBJ2-7	NA	TGTGCCAGCACCCCACTACGGGACTACGAGCAGTACTTC	CASTPLRDYEQYF
NA	TRBV5-1	17	TRBJ2-3	few	TGCGCCAGCAGCAGGACGGGGGCGGGAGCCTACACAGATACGCAGTATTTT	CASSRTGAGAYTDTQYF
NA	TRBV7-9	16	TRBJ2-1	NA	TGTGCCAGCAGCTTAGTTCTGGGGGCTAGGAGCAATGAGCAGTTCTTC	CASSLVLGARSNEQFF
NA	TRBV19	15	TRBJ1-5	NA	TGTGCCAGTAGTATAGATGGGCCGAGCAATCAGCCCCAGCATTTT	CASSIDGPSNQPQHF
NA	TRBV10-1	13	TRBJ1-1	few	TGCGCCAGCAGTCTACAGAGGAACACTGAAGCTTTCTTT	CASSLQRNTEAFF
NA	TRBV5-6	15	TRBJ2-5	NA	TGTGCCAGCAGCTTGGTAGCAGGGATCCAAGAGACCCAGTACTTC	CASSLVAGIQETQYF
NA	TRBV10-2	12	TRBJ1-1	NA	TGCGCCAGCAGTCGGGGGGGGACTGAAGCTTTCTTT	CASSRGGTEAFF
NA	TRBV18	15	TRBJ2-7	NA	TGTGCCAGCTCACCACGCTCCCTCAGCTCCTACGAGCAGTACTTC	CASSPRSLSSYEQYF
NA	TRBV12-3/TRBV12-4	11	TRBJ2-1	NA	TGTGCCAGCACGACTTACAATGAGCAGTTCTTC	CASTTYNEQFF
TRBD2	TRBV27	14	TRBJ2-5	few	TGTGCCAGCAGGGGACTAGCGGCTCAAGAGACCCAGTACTTC	CASRGLAAQETQYF
TRBD2	TRBV27	16	TRBJ2-3	NA	TGTGCCAGCAGTGGGACTAGCGGTCCTAGCACAGATACGCAGTATTTT	CASSGTSGPSTDTQYF
NA	TRBV5-5	16	TRBJ1-3	NA	TGTGCCAGCAGCTTAATCCAGGGGATCTCTGGAAACACCATATATTTT	CASSLIQGISGNTIYF
NA	TRBV14	14	TRBJ1-3	NA	TGTGCCAGCAGCCAAGATCTCGTTAGAAACACCATATATTTT	CASSQDLVRNTIYF
NA	TRBV6-5	12	TRBJ2-7	NA	TGTGCCAGCTCGGACAGAACCTACGAGCAGTACTTC	CASSDRTYEQYF
TRBD2	TRBV3-1/TRBV3-2	18	TRBJ2-2	once	TGTGCCAGCAGCCATGTGACTAGCGGGAGGGCCTTAGGCGGGGAGCTGTTTTTT	CASSHVTSGRALGGELFF
NA	TRBV27	14	TRBJ2-5	NA	TGTGCCAGCAGTCCCGGGCACAGGACAGAGACCCAGTACTTC	CASSPGHRTETQYF
TRBD1	TRBV7-8	18	TRBJ2-6	NA	TGTGCCAGCATCGAAGTGGGGACAGGCCCCTCTGGGGCCAACGTCCTGACTTTC	CASIEVGTGPSGANVLTF
TRBD1	TRBV19	14	TRBJ1-4	once	TGTGCCAGTACCGCACAGGGGGTCCAGCAAAAACTGTTTTTT	CASTAQGVQQKLFF
NA	TRBV24-1	15	TRBJ1-5	NA	TGTGCCACCAGTGATTCAGGGGAGGGGAATCAGCCCCAGCATTTT	CATSDSGEGNQPQHF
NA	TRBV16	17	TRBJ2-2	NA	TGTGCCAGCAGCCAAGCTTCCTCCCTCATAAGCGCCGGGGAGCTGTTTTTT	CASSQASSLISAGELFF
NA	TRBV10-3	16	TRBJ2-3	NA	TGTGCCATCAGTGAAAGGCAGGGGGGAGGCACAGATACGCAGTATTTT	CAISERQGGGTDTQYF
NA	TRBV19	13	TRBJ2-5	NA	TGTGCCAGCGGGGTTACCGCGGCGGAGACCCAGTACTTC	CASGVTAAETQYF
NA	TRBV4-2	16	TRBJ1-2	NA	TGTGCCAGCAGCCAGGGGTTGGGAGAAAGCGAGTATGGCTACACCTTC	CASSQGLGESEYGYTF
NA	TRBV27	16	TRBJ2-5	NA	TGTGCCAGCAGTTTATCAACAGGCGCGGGGCAAGAGACCCAGTACTTC	CASSLSTGAGQETQYF
NA	TRBV6-2/TRBV6-3	15	TRBJ2-7	few	TGTGCCAGCAGCAGGCTAGCGCAGAGCTCCTACGAGCAGTACTTC	CASSRLAQSSYEQYF
TRBD1	TRBV29-1	15	TRBJ1-2	NA	TGCAGCGTTGAGGTTGGACAGGGGGCGACCTATGGCTACACCTTC	CSVEVGQGATYGYTF
NA	TRBV4-1	15	TRBJ1-1	NA	TGCGCCAGCAGCCGAAGCGGAGGTCGAACCACTGAAGCTTTCTTT	CASSRSGGRTTEAFF
TRBD2	TRBV27	15	TRBJ2-3	NA	TGTGCCAGCAGGGCTCCAGCGGGAGTTGCAGATACGCAGTATTTT	CASRAPAGVADTQYF
TRBD1	TRBV6-5	14	TRBJ2-2	NA	TGTGCCACCCTACAGGGGTGGGGCACCGGGGAGCTGTTTTTT	CATLQGWGTGELFF
NA	TRBV14	13	TRBJ2-5	NA	TGTGCCAGCAGCCAAGTTTTGCAGGAGACCCAGTACTTC	CASSQVLQETQYF
NA	TRBV20-1	11	TRBJ2-7	NA	TGCAGTGCTAGCCCCAGGGACGAGCAGTACTTC	CSASPRDEQYF
NA	TRBV7-9	16	TRBJ1-4	NA	TGTGCCAGCAGCTTAAAGTCGGGGGCAACTAATGAAAAACTGTTTTTT	CASSLKSGATNEKLFF
TRBD1	TRBV4-2	15	TRBJ2-1	NA	TGTGCCAGCAGCCACACCGGGACAGGGGTCAATGAGCAGTTCTTC	CASSHTGTGVNEQFF
NA	TRBV20-1	9	TRBJ2-7	NA	TGCAGTTATGTATACGAGCAGTACTTC	CSYVYEQYF
TRBD2	TRBV10-3	17	TRBJ2-7	NA	TGTGCCATCAGGAGGGAGGCGGGGCTAGCGGTCTCCTACGAGCAGTACTTC	CAIRREAGLAVSYEQYF
TRBD1	TRBV9	15	TRBJ2-7	NA	TGTGCCAGCAGCGTGGGCGGACAGGGGTCTTACGAGCAGTACTTC	CASSVGGQGSYEQYF
TRBD2	TRBV19	15	TRBJ2-2	NA	TGTGCCAGTAGTAGCGGGACTAGCGGCACCGGGGAGCTGTTTTTT	CASSSGTSGTGELFF
NA	TRBV11-3	18	TRBJ2-1	once	TGTGCCAGCAGACCTAATGCGGGCCCACACGCCTCATACAATGAGCAGTTCTTC	CASRPNAGPHASYNEQFF
NA	TRBV18	14	TRBJ2-3	NA	TGTGCCAGCCGACAGGTACCTAGCACAGATACGCAGTATTTT	CASRQVPSTDTQYF
TRBD1	TRBV14	15	TRBJ2-5	NA	TGTGCCAGCAGCCCGGGACAGGGCTCTTTCGAGACCCAGTACTTC	CASSPGQGSFETQYF
TRBD1	TRBV11-2	17	TRBJ2-6	NA	TGTGCCAGCAGCTCATACAGGGGATCTGCTGGGGCCAACGTCCTGACTTTC	CASSSYRGSAGANVLTF
NA	TRBV6-1	14	TRBJ2-3	NA	TGTGCCAGCAGTGACCAATCCGGGGCAGATACGCAGTATTTT	CASSDQSGADTQYF
NA	TRBV19	15	TRBJ1-5	NA	TGTGCCAGTAGTATAGAGGGACTAGGTGGCCAGCCCCAGCATTTT	CASSIEGLGGQPQHF
NA	TRBV4-2	18	TRBJ2-4	NA	TGTGCCAGCAGCCAAGATTACGAGCGGACCCTAGCCAAAAACATTCAGTACTTC	CASSQDYERTLAKNIQYF
TRBD1	TRBV6-6	13	TRBJ2-5	NA	TGTGCCAGCCGGCTAGACAGGGTAGAGACCCAGTACTTC	CASRLDRVETQYF
TRBD1	TRBV9	17	TRBJ1-5	NA	TGTGCCAGCAGCGGAGGCTTTGGGACAGAAAGCAATCAGCCCCAGCATTTT	CASSGGFGTESNQPQHF
NA	TRBV6-2/TRBV6-3	14	TRBJ2-1	NA	TGTGCCAGCAGCTCCCACGGGGACTACAATGAGCAGTTCTTC	CASSSHGDYNEQFF
NA	TRBV14	13	TRBJ2-7	NA	TGTGCCAGCAGCGTACAGGGTCGATACGAGCAGTACTTC	CASSVQGRYEQYF
TRBD2	TRBV29-1	19	TRBJ2-1	NA	TGCAGCGTTCGAAAGGACCGGACTAGCGGGAGGGGAATAGGAAATGAGCAGTTCTTC	CSVRKDRTSGRGIGNEQFF
TRBD1	TRBV16	15	TRBJ1-2	NA	TGTGCCAGCAGCCCAGGCGGACAGGGGATCTATGGCTACACCTTC	CASSPGGQGIYGYTF
NA	TRBV29-1	12	TRBJ2-2	few	TGCAGCGTGACAGGGAACACCGGGGAGCTGTTTTTT	CSVTGNTGELFF
NA	TRBV9	16	TRBJ1-3	NA	TGTGCCAGCAGCGTAGGTCAGGGCTACTCTGGAAACACCATATATTTT	CASSVGQGYSGNTIYF